A selection of T cell receptor beta chains follows, all from one sample in a study of blood T cell repertoires in COVID-19. Libraries were prepared by immunoSEQ multiplex PCR; TCRdb keeps only in-frame clonotypes and omits some of them. This table holds 110,000 to 150,000 clones, just under 90% found once. Sequencing used peripheral blood. The receptors originated from a woman older than 75 with acute or convalescent COVID-19. The CDR3 runs from the conserved cysteine through the conserved F or W. The D gene is left open where the match is weak. Only part of the rows carry a size: once, few, many, or a class if the clone is expanded.

j_call: TRBJ1-3; clone_size: NA; d_call: NA; v_call: TRBV30; cdr3_aa: CAWSPPGLGNTIYF; cdr3_nt: TGTGCCTGGAGCCCCCCAGGGTTAGGAAACACCATATATTTT
j_call: TRBJ1-1; clone_size: NA; d_call: NA; v_call: TRBV2; cdr3_aa: CASSDGTGIPVRGTLKSDTEAFF; cdr3_nt: TGTGCCAGCAGTGATGGTACAGGAATCCCTGTGAGGGGGACACTGAAGTCGGACACTGAAGCTTTCTTT
j_call: TRBJ2-3; clone_size: NA; d_call: TRBD1; v_call: TRBV7-8; cdr3_aa: CASSQEQTGGFRYF; cdr3_nt: TGTGCCAGCAGCCAGGAACAGACAGGGGGCTTCAGGTATTTT
j_call: TRBJ1-2; clone_size: NA; d_call: NA; v_call: TRBV9; cdr3_aa: CASSKADYGYTF; cdr3_nt: TGTGCCAGCAGCAAGGCGGACTATGGCTACACCTTC
j_call: TRBJ1-1; clone_size: NA; d_call: TRBD1; v_call: TRBV5-1; cdr3_aa: CASTPGGAGTEAFF; cdr3_nt: TGCGCCAGCACACCAGGGGGCGCGGGCACTGAAGCTTTCTTT
j_call: TRBJ1-5; clone_size: once; d_call: NA; v_call: TRBV4-1; cdr3_aa: CASSQDKGRNQPQHF; cdr3_nt: TGCGCCAGCAGCCAAGATAAAGGCAGGAATCAGCCCCAGCATTTT
j_call: TRBJ2-7; clone_size: NA; d_call: NA; v_call: TRBV30; cdr3_aa: CAWSVGQISNYEQYF; cdr3_nt: TGTGCCTGGAGTGTAGGACAGATTAGTAACTACGAGCAGTACTTC
j_call: TRBJ1-6; clone_size: NA; d_call: NA; v_call: TRBV2; cdr3_aa: CASSRGSSYNSPLHF; cdr3_nt: TGTGCCAGCAGTCGAGGGAGCTCCTATAATTCACCCCTCCACTTT
j_call: TRBJ1-4; clone_size: NA; d_call: TRBD1; v_call: TRBV6-5; cdr3_aa: CATRTGRNEKLFF; cdr3_nt: TGTGCCACCCGGACAGGGAGAAATGAAAAACTGTTTTTT
j_call: TRBJ1-2; clone_size: NA; d_call: NA; v_call: TRBV28; cdr3_aa: CASSGQPGGYTF; cdr3_nt: TGTGCCAGCAGTGGACAGCCTGGGGGCTACACCTTC
j_call: TRBJ1-4; clone_size: NA; d_call: NA; v_call: TRBV19; cdr3_aa: CASSVPANEKLFF; cdr3_nt: TGTGCCAGTAGTGTCCCGGCTAATGAAAAACTGTTTTTT
j_call: TRBJ1-5; clone_size: NA; d_call: TRBD1; v_call: TRBV6-6; cdr3_aa: CASSPRGTGDSNQPQHF; cdr3_nt: TGTGCCAGCAGTCCCCGCGGGACAGGGGATAGCAATCAGCCCCAGCATTTT
j_call: TRBJ2-1; clone_size: NA; d_call: TRBD1; v_call: TRBV7-3; cdr3_aa: CASSLTGQGADEQFF; cdr3_nt: TGTGCCAGCAGCTTAACGGGACAGGGGGCCGATGAGCAGTTCTTC
j_call: TRBJ2-6; clone_size: NA; d_call: TRBD1; v_call: TRBV19; cdr3_aa: CASSGTGVGANVLTF; cdr3_nt: TGTGCCAGCTCCGGGACAGGGGTCGGGGCCAACGTCCTGACTTTC
j_call: TRBJ2-2; clone_size: NA; d_call: NA; v_call: TRBV25-1; cdr3_aa: CASSVRLAGELFF; cdr3_nt: TGTGCCAGCAGTGTTCGGTTGGCCGGGGAGCTGTTTTTT
j_call: TRBJ2-5; clone_size: NA; d_call: NA; v_call: TRBV5-1; cdr3_aa: CASSLGVALLETQYF; cdr3_nt: TGCGCCAGCAGCTTGGGGGTAGCCCTATTAGAGACCCAGTACTTC
j_call: TRBJ1-3; clone_size: NA; d_call: TRBD1; v_call: TRBV18; cdr3_aa: CASSSAQGGTGNTIYF; cdr3_nt: TGTGCCAGCTCATCTGCACAGGGGGGAACTGGAAACACCATATATTTT
j_call: TRBJ2-3; clone_size: NA; d_call: NA; v_call: TRBV7-2; cdr3_aa: CASSPTRRRTDTQYF; cdr3_nt: TGTGCCAGCAGCCCAACTAGGAGGCGCACAGATACGCAGTATTTT